These 27 T cell receptor beta chains were sequenced from one sample in a study of cytomegalovirus exposure and HLA in healthy donors. PCR was performed using 60 Vbeta and 13 Jbeta primers. Produced via immunoSEQ multiplex PCR; TCRdb's table is partial and in-frame only. The sample lists 85,000 to 90,000 clones; just over 65% were seen once. Sequencing was done on a sample of PBMCs. The receptors originated from a man between 25 and 39 years old in good health and CMV-seronegative.

The chain uses TRBV7-3 and TRBJ2-2; 13 bases line up with TRBD2. V dropped 5 bases and J dropped 2; count of bases not matched to a gene: 14. CDR1 is SGHTA, CDR2 FQGTGA, per germline. CDR3 length equals 20 residues. The chain's CDR3 is CASSPRGRPGLAGNTGELFF. CDR3 bases: TGTGCCAGCAGCCCGCGGGGGCGACCGGGACTAGCGGGAAACACCGGGGAGCTGTTTTTT.

In its sample, this clone was seen a few times. This rearrangement joins TRBV6-6 to TRBJ2-7, with D tentatively TRBD1 (6 bases). CDR3 size: 12 residues. The germline V and J ends were trimmed by 5 bases and 3 bases, with 8 bases remaining between them. Germline assignment: CDR1 MNHNY and CDR2 SVGAGI (reference sequence). The CDR3 reads CASSKGDYEQYF. The CDR3, as DNA: TGTGCCAGCAGTAAGGGGGACTACGAGCAGTACTTC.

This rearrangement joins TRBV28 to TRBJ2-4, with D perhaps TRBD2 (5 bases). Germline-derived CDR1 and CDR2 are MDHEN and SYDVKM. The CDR3 totals 14 residues. The V and J ends lost 6 bases and 8 bases respectively, with 17 bases between them. The DNA of the CDR3 is TGTGCCAGCAGCACTTCCTTTACGGGATACATTCAGTACTTC. Protein sequence: CASSTSFTGYIQYF. Filled out from reference TRBV28 and TRBJ2-4, the complete variable domain reads DVKVTQSSRYLVKRTGEKVFLECVQDMDHENMFWYRQDPGLGLRLIYFSYDVKMKEKGDIPEGYSVSREKKERFSLILESASTNQTSMYLCASSTSFTGYIQYFGAGTRLSVL.

The chain employs TRBV28 and TRBJ2-1; 11 positions match TRBD1. Trimming at V came to 5 bases and at J to 9 bases, leaving 6 bases not matched to a gene. Germline V gives CDR1 MDHEN, CDR2 SYDVKM. The CDR3 extends over 14 amino acids. The CDR3 bases are TGTGCCAGCAGTGGGGGGACAGGGGGAGGTGAGCAGTTCTTC. It codes for CASSGGTGGGEQFF.

The chain has TRBV5-6 and TRBJ1-2; TRBD1 is a possible D gene (5 bases). CDR3 size: 13 residues. Germline CDR1 reads SGHDT; CDR2 reads YYEEEE. V lost 3 bases and J lost 8, with 14 bases in between. The CDR3 region has the DNA TGTGCCAGCAGCTATGGGGGGGGTGAAGGCTACACCTTC. The encoded protein is CASSYGGGEGYTF.

This clone was observed a single time. V is TRBV28 and J is TRBJ1-1; TRBD1 matches 7 bases. After removal of 6 bases from V and 1 base from J, the junction contained 11 bases not matched to a gene. The germline gives CDR1 MDHEN, CDR2 SYDVKM. This CDR3 is 16 amino acids long. The CDR3 is CASRLDRAETNTEAFF. The CDR3 coding sequence is TGTGCCAGCAGGCTCGACAGGGCGGAGACGAACACTGAAGCTTTCTTT.

The chain has TRBV19 and TRBJ1-1, with TRBD1 matching 8 bases. The CDR3 spans 13 residues. V gave up 7 bases and J gave up 5 bases; unmatched junction bases: 6. Germline CDR1 reads LNHDA; CDR2 reads SQIVND (reference sequence). The CDR3 here is CASKVTGETEAFF. In nucleotides, the CDR3 is TGTGCCAGTAAAGTGACAGGGGAGACTGAAGCTTTCTTT. Looking up the rest from reference TRBV19 and TRBJ1-1 gives the full variable domain: DGGITQSPKYLFRKEGQNVTLSCEQNLNHDAMYWYRQDPGQGLRLIYYSQIVNDFQKGDIAEGYSVSREKKESFPLTVTSAQKNPTAFYLCASKVTGETEAFFGQGTRLTVV.

The DNA for the CDR3 is TGTGCCAGCAGGGGGACTAGCGGGAAAGAGCGTGAGCAGTTCTTC. Amino acids: CASRGTSGKEREQFF. V is TRBV6-5 and J is TRBJ2-1, with 13 positions matching TRBD2. CDR3 length: 15 residues. Germline CDR1 is MNHEY and CDR2 is SVGAGI. Germline trimming cut 6 bases from V and 9 bases from J; bases unmatched to any gene: 8.

The rearrangement uses TRBV28 and TRBJ1-5, with D maybe TRBD1 (5 bases). Per germline, CDR1 MDHEN and CDR2 SYDVKM. CDR3 size: 18 residues. V lost 2 bases, J lost 2 bases, and 19 bases lay in between. The CDR3 DNA reads as TGTGCCAGCAGTTTAGAGGGGACTCTCTCTCAGGGCAATCAGCCCCAGCATTTT. Protein sequence: CASSLEGTLSQGNQPQHF.

Remarks on this clone: One end of the junction is discordant with germline, which a read error may explain. The chain joins TRBV6-5 to TRBJ2-5; 9 bases agree with TRBD2. The CDR3 spans 15 residues. Per germline, CDR1 MNHEY and CDR2 SVGAGI. The CDR3 region has the DNA TGTTCCAGCAGTTATCAGCGGGGGGTAGCGGAGACCCAGTACTTC. It specifies CSSSYQRGVAETQYF.

The chain links TRBV6-1 to TRBJ1-1; D is unclear. Germline-derived CDR1 and CDR2 are MNHNS and SASEGT. Between the trimmed V and J ends, which lost 6 bases and 1 base, there was a span of 9 bases. The CDR3 length is 13 residues. As DNA, the CDR3 is TGTGCCAGCAGGCCTGGGCGGAACACTGAAGCTTTCTTT. This gives the protein CASRPGRNTEAFF.

The gene calls are TRBV5-1 and TRBJ1-1; tentatively, D is TRBD1 (5 bases). The germline V gene encodes CDR1 SGHRS and CDR2 YFSETQ. Trimming shortened V by 8 bases and J by 5 bases, and 16 bases separated the two germline ends. There are 13 residues in the CDR3. CDR3 sequence: CASQVAGGTEAFF. CDR3 coding DNA: TGCGCCAGTCAAGTCGCTGGGGGGACTGAAGCTTTCTTT.

J is TRBJ2-7 and V is TRBV6-5; 9 bases line up with TRBD1. Trimming cost V 4 bases and J 3 bases; bases outside gene matches: 4. The CDR3 has 14 residues. Germline-derived CDR1 and CDR2 are MNHEY and SVGAGI. The CDR3 nucleotides read TGTGCCAGCAGTTCACCGGGACAGGGCTACGAGCAGTACTTC. It is translated as CASSSPGQGYEQYF.

The chain links TRBV2 to TRBJ1-5; no clear D gene. CDR3 length equals 12 residues. Germline-derived CDR1 and CDR2 are SNHLY and FYNNEI. The ends were cut back, 9 bases at V and 4 bases at J, with 10 bases in the middle. CDR3 in DNA: TGTGCCAGGGGCGGGGAGAATCAGCCCCAGCATTTT. This sequence encodes CARGGENQPQHF. The whole variable domain, filled in from reference TRBV2 and TRBJ1-5, reads EPEVTQTPSHQVTQMGQEVILRCVPISNHLYFYWYRQILGQKVEFLVSFYNNEISEKSEIFDDQFSVERPDGSNFTLKIRSTKLEDSAMYFCARGGENQPQHFGDGTRLSIL.

The chain links TRBV4-1 to TRBJ1-3; possibly TRBD1 for D (5 bases). In germline, CDR1 is MGHRA, CDR2 YSYEKL. Trimming shortened V by 0 bases and J by 3 bases, and 21 bases separated the two germline ends. This CDR3 is built from 19 residues. The CDR3 protein is CASSQDRYGLGQGGNTIYF. DNA of the CDR3: TGCGCCAGCAGCCAAGATCGTTACGGCCTGGGCCAGGGTGGAAACACCATATATTTT.

This chain links TRBV29-1 with TRBJ1-1; 7 bases match TRBD1. The CDR3 is 11 residues long. From germline, CDR1 is SQVTM and CDR2 ANQGSEA. After removal of 7 bases from V and 6 bases from J, the junction contained 5 bases not matched to a gene. Here the CDR3 reads CSGQGWAEAFF. CDR3 in DNA: TGCAGCGGACAGGGTTGGGCTGAAGCTTTCTTT.

The chain is built from TRBV7-3 and TRBJ1-1; D unclear. The CDR3 covers 13 residues. V dropped 2 bases and J dropped 3 bases, with 7 bases sitting between them. The germline CDR1 and CDR2 sequences are SGHTA and FQGTGA. CDR3 DNA sequence: TGTGCCAGCAGCTTATTTTCGGACACTGAAGCTTTCTTT. It codes for CASSLFSDTEAFF.

The J gene is TRBJ2-2, the V gene TRBV5-1, with D maybe TRBD2 (6 bases). The CDR3 has 16 residues. The V and J ends lost 4 bases and 0 bases respectively, with 13 bases between them. CDR1 is SGHRS, CDR2 YFSETQ, per germline. The CDR3 DNA is TGCGCCAGCAGCCAAAGCCCGGGAGCGAACACCGGGGAGCTGTTTTTT. It specifies CASSQSPGANTGELFF.

The chain joins TRBV7-9 to TRBJ2-7, with 9 bases aligning to TRBD1. There are 15 residues in the CDR3. V dropped 1 base and J dropped 2; count of bases not matched to a gene: 3. Germline CDR1 and CDR2: SEHNR and FQNEAQ (reference sequence). CDR3 nucleotides: TGTGCCAGCAGCTTAGAGGACAGGGGTACCTACGAGCAGTACTTC. It encodes CASSLEDRGTYEQYF.

In nucleotides, the CDR3 is TGTGCCAGCAGTTCTCAGGCGGGCTGGGGTGAGCAGTTCTTC. It codes for CASSSQAGWGEQFF. This chain joins TRBV28 and TRBJ2-1, with a possible D match to TRBD2 (5 bases). V was shortened by 4 bases and J by 9 bases, with 16 bases between the two germline ends. The CDR3 contains 14 residues. Germline V gene data show CDR1 as MDHEN and CDR2 as SYDVKM.

The chain couples TRBV27 to TRBJ2-7, with 8 bases aligning to TRBD2. The germline V gene has CDR1 MNHEY and CDR2 SMNVEV (reference sequence). The CDR3 totals 16 residues. Losses at the gene ends were 3 bases for V and 4 bases for J; bases not matched to a gene: 11. The CDR3 DNA is TGTGCCAGCAGTTTGACCGGGACTAGTGTCAAATACGAGCAGTACTTC. Amino acid sequence: CASSLTGTSVKYEQYF.

V and J are TRBV7-2 and TRBJ2-2; D perhaps matches TRBD1 (6 bases). V was cut by 1 base and J by 4 bases, with 10 bases left in between. The CDR3 is 15 residues long. Germline assignment: CDR1 SGHTA and CDR2 FQGNSA. CDR3 protein: CASSLGRGVTGELFF. The CDR3 bases are TGTGCCAGCAGCTTAGGCAGGGGAGTCACCGGGGAGCTGTTTTTT.

The chain carries TRBV4-1 and TRBJ2-1; no definite D call. The CDR3 spans 15 residues. V dropped 5 bases and J dropped 2 bases, with 13 bases sitting between them. CDR1 and CDR2 (germline): MGHRA, YSYEKL. CDR3 sequence: CASSSQPGTYNEQFF. The DNA of the CDR3 is TGCGCCAGCAGCTCCCAACCGGGTACCTACAATGAGCAGTTCTTC.

This chain uses TRBV19 with TRBJ2-1; D is perhaps TRBD1 (5 bases). Germline assignment: CDR1 LNHDA and CDR2 SQIVND (reference sequence). The CDR3 has 16 residues. The V and J ends lost 1 base and 3 bases respectively, with 13 bases between them. The DNA of the CDR3 is TGTGCCAGTAGTATAGCAAGGGGCTCTCTCTACAATGAGCAGTTCTTC. As protein: CASSIARGSLYNEQFF.

The rearrangement joins TRBV30 to TRBJ1-1; 7 bases match TRBD1. Germline CDR1 and CDR2: GTSNPN and SVGIG (reference sequence). The CDR3 has 14 amino acids. With 1 base clipped from V and 0 bases from J, the junction kept 2 bases outside the gene matches. This chain's CDR3 is CAWSGQGMNTEAFF. The CDR3 nucleotides read TGTGCCTGGAGTGGACAGGGAATGAACACTGAAGCTTTCTTT.

The chain recombines TRBV7-2 with TRBJ1-1, with D uncertain. The CDR3 has 13 residues. V lost 3 bases to trimming and J lost 8 bases, with 13 bases between them. Germline CDR1 and CDR2: SGHTA and FQGNSA. The CDR3 spells CASSLGLSREAFF. In DNA, the CDR3 is TGTGCCAGCAGCTTGGGCCTATCTCGCGAAGCTTTCTTT. Complete variable domain (other parts from reference TRBV7-2 and TRBJ1-1): GAGVSQSPSNKVTEKGKDVELRCDPISGHTALYWYRQSLGQGLEFLIYFQGNSAPDKSGLPSDRFSAERTGGSVSTLTIQRTQQEDSAVYLCASSLGLSREAFFGQGTRLTVV.

V is TRBV7-8 and J is TRBJ2-2; TRBD2 agrees at 8 bases. V gave up 2 bases and J gave up 5 bases; unmatched junction bases: 7. CDR3 length: 16 residues. Looked up from germline, CDR1 is SGHVS and CDR2 is FQNEAQ. CDR3 residues: CASSLLSGRPTGELFF. The CDR3 DNA follows: TGTGCCAGCAGCTTACTGAGCGGGAGACCTACCGGGGAGCTGTTTTTT.